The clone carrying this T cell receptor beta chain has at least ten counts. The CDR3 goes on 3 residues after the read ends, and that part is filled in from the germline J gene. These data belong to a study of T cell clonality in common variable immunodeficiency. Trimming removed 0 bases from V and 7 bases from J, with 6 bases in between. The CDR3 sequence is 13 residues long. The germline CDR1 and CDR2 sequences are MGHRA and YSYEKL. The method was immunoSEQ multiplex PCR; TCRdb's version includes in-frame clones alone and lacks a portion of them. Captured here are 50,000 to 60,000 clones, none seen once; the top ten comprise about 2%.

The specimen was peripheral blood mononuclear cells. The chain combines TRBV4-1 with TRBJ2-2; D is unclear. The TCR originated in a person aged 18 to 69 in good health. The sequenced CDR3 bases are TGCGCCAGCAGCCAAGATCACGGCGGGGAG. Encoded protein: CASSQDHGGE. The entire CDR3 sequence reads CASSQDHGGELFF.